This T cell receptor (beta chain) was sequenced for a study of radiotherapy plus CTLA-4 blockade in lung cancer. Measured with immunoSEQ multiplex PCR; TCRdb has only the in-frame clones, and not every one. The table has 30,000 to 35,000 clones, roughly 71% seen once. This CDR3 contains 17 residues. V lost 4 bases, J lost 4 bases, and 8 bases stayed unmatched. In germline, CDR1 is SGHTA, CDR2 FQGTGA. Study findings and constraints: Expansion of tumor-derived TCR clones was observed in blood after radiotherapy plus ipilimumab.

The sample holds a few counts of this clone. Its specificity is unknown. The source was peripheral blood, collected from a patient treated with radiotherapy plus ipilimumab. This clonotype was sampled from a human donor with non-small cell lung cancer who had stable disease on radiotherapy plus ipilimumab. The chain recombines TRBV7-3 with TRBJ2-2, with 11 bases identical to TRBD2. In DNA form, the CDR3 reads TGTGCCAGCAGCTCATCTAAACTAGCGGGAGCCACCGGGGAGCTGTTTTTT. Its protein is CASSSSKLAGATGELFF.